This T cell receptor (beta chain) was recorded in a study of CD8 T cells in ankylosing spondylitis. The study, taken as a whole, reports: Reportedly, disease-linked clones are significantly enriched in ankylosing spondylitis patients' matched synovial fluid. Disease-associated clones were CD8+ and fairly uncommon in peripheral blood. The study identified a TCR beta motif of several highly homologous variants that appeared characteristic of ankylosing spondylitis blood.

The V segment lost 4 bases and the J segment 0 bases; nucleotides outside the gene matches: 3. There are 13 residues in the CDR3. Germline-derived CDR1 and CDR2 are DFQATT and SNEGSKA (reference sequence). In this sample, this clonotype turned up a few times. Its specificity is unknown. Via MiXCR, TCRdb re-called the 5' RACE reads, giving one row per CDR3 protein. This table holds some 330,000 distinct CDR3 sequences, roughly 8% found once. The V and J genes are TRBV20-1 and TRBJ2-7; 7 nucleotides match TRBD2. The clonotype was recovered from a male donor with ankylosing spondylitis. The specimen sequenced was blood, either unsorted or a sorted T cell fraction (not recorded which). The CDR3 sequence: CSAIGGSSYEQYF. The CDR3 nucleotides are TGCAGTGCTATTGGCGGGAGCTCCTACGAGCAGTACTTC.